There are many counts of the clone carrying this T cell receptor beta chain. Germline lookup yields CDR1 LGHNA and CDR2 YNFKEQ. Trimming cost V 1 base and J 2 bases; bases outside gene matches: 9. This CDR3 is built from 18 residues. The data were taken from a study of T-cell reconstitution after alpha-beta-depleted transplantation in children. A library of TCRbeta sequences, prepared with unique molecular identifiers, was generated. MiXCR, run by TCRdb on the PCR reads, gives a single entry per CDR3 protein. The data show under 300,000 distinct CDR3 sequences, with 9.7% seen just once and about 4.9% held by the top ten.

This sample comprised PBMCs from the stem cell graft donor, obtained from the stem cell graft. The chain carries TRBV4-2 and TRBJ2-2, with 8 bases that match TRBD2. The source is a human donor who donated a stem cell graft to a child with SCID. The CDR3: CASSQGGGGGRNTGELFF. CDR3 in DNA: TGTGCCAGCAGCCAAGGAGGCGGCGGGGGGAGAAACACCGGGGAGCTGTTTTTT.